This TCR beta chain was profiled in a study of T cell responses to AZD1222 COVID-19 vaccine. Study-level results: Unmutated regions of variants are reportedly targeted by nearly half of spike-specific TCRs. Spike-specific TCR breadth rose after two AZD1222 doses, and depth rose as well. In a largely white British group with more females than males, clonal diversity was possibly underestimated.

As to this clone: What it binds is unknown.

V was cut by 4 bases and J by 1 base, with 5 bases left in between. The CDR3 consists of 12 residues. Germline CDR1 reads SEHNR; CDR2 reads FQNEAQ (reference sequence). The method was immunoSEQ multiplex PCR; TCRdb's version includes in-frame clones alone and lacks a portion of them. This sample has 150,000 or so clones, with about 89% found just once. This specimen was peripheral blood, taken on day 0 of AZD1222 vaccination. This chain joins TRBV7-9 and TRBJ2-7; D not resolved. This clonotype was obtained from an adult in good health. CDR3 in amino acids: CASSSTSYEQYF. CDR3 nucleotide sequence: TGTGCCAGCAGCTCCACTTCCTACGAGCAGTACTTC.